A selection of T cell receptor beta chains follows, all from one sample in a study of cytomegalovirus exposure and HLA in healthy donors. TCRdb keeps only in-frame clones here, not all; method: immunoSEQ multiplex PCR. The data contain about 190,000 clones, more than 60% of them singletons. Sequenced input: PBMCs. The receptors were sampled from a woman aged 25 to 39 in good health and CMV-seropositive. Each CDR3 is given with its conserved first and last residue. The order of the fields is D gene, J gene, V gene, clone size, CDR3 protein, CDR3 DNA. The D gene is left open where the match is weak. Clone size, where shown, is once, few, many, or a class for clones that have expanded.

.,TRBJ2-2,TRBV6-1,.,CASSRSRATGELFF,TGTGCCTCCAGCCGGAGCAGGGCCACCGGGGAGCTGTTTTTT
.,TRBJ1-5,TRBV19,.,CASSISRMAQPQHF,TGTGCCAGTAGTATATCCAGGATGGCCCAGCCCCAGCATTTT
.,TRBJ2-1,TRBV20-1,once,CSATRDTLPFF,TGCAGTGCTACCCGGGACACACTCCCGTTCTTC
.,TRBJ2-1,TRBV6-5,.,CASSSRLGDEQFF,TGTGCCAGCAGTTCCAGACTAGGGGATGAGCAGTTCTTC
TRBD2,TRBJ2-1,TRBV5-8,once,CASSSTGTSAYNEQFF,TGTGCCAGCAGCTCTACCGGGACTAGCGCATACAATGAGCAGTTCTTC
.,TRBJ1-2,TRBV28,once,CASSFTGSYGYTF,TGTGCCAGCAGTTTTACGGGGTCTTATGGCTACACCTTC
.,TRBJ2-5,TRBV7-7,.,CASSSSGSWETQYF,TGTGCTAGCAGCTCGTCCGGGAGTTGGGAGACCCAGTACTTC
.,TRBJ1-5,TRBV6-1,.,CASPPGYSNQPQHF,TGTGCCAGCCCACCAGGGTATAGCAATCAGCCCCAGCATTTT
TRBD1,TRBJ1-2,TRBV2,.,CASSERGRVGYGYTF,TGTGCCAGCAGTGAGAGGGGGCGAGTGGGGTATGGCTACACCTTC
TRBD2,TRBJ2-7,TRBV2,.,CASSGTSGRRGALFEQYF,TGTGCCAGCAGTGGGACTAGCGGGAGACGCGGGGCCCTCTTCGAGCAGTACTTC
TRBD2,TRBJ2-1,TRBV11-3,.,CASSFVSGGGNNEQFF,TGTGCCAGCAGCTTTGTCAGCGGGGGCGGGAACAATGAGCAGTTCTTC
TRBD1,TRBJ2-7,TRBV19,.,CASSSGTGFPYEQYF,TGTGCCAGTTCTTCCGGGACAGGCTTTCCCTACGAGCAGTACTTC
TRBD1,TRBJ2-7,TRBV28,.,CASSLLGTGNYEQYF,TGTGCCAGCAGTTTATTAGGGACAGGGAATTACGAGCAGTACTTC
TRBD2,TRBJ2-1,TRBV4-2,.,CASSQEASGGADEQFF,TGTGCCAGCAGCCAAGAGGCTAGCGGGGGGGCTGATGAGCAGTTCTTC
TRBD2,TRBJ2-7,TRBV23-1,.,CASNLAGDFYEQYF,TGCGCCAGCAACTTAGCGGGAGATTTTTACGAGCAGTACTTC
.,TRBJ1-3,TRBV7-2,once,CASSPVAGSGNTIYF,TGTGCCAGCAGCCCCGTGGCAGGCTCTGGAAACACCATATATTTT
TRBD2,TRBJ2-1,TRBV5-4,.,CASSLGTSEGNEQFF,TGTGCCAGCAGCCTAGGGACTAGCGAGGGCAATGAGCAGTTCTTC
.,TRBJ1-1,TRBV10-3,few,CAISVDSPGNTEAFF,TGTGCCATCAGTGTGGACTCTCCGGGGAACACTGAAGCTTTCTTT
TRBD1,TRBJ1-1,TRBV5-4,.,CASSLAQTGLMTEAFF,TGTGCCAGCAGCTTGGCCCAGACAGGGCTAATGACTGAAGCTTTCTTT
TRBD1,TRBJ1-6,TRBV4-1,once,CASSQDAGRGLSPLHF,TGCGCCAGCAGCCAAGATGCGGGCAGGGGGCTTTCACCCCTCCACTTT
.,TRBJ2-7,TRBV19,few,CASSSGRHGGRPEEQYF,TGTGCCAGTAGCTCCGGACGACACGGGGGGCGCCCCGAAGAGCAGTACTTC
.,TRBJ1-1,TRBV6-1,.,CASKQGRGTEAFF,TGTGCCAGCAAGCAGGGGCGAGGGACTGAAGCTTTCTTT
.,TRBJ2-7,TRBV14,.,CASSQEAWVEQYF,TGTGCCAGCAGCCAAGAAGCGTGGGTCGAGCAGTACTTC
TRBD1,TRBJ2-7,TRBV18,.,CASSDKGQVSYEQYF,TGTGCCAGCTCAGATAAGGGACAGGTCTCCTACGAGCAGTACTTC
.,TRBJ2-3,TRBV9,.,CASTKGPNTDTQYF,TGTGCCAGCACGAAGGGGCCCAACACAGATACGCAGTATTTT
.,TRBJ2-1,TRBV23-1,.,CASSQSAGDPYNEQFF,TGCGCCAGCAGTCAATCGGCCGGGGATCCCTACAATGAGCAGTTCTTC
TRBD2,TRBJ2-3,TRBV27,.,CASSSGLAGAEGTDTQYF,TGTGCCAGCAGTTCGGGACTAGCGGGGGCTGAGGGCACAGATACGCAGTATTTT
.,TRBJ1-1,TRBV18,.,CASSRTETEAFF,TGTGCCAGCTCTAGGACAGAAACTGAAGCTTTCTTT
TRBD2,TRBJ2-1,TRBV27,.,CASSTSGVQFF,TGTGCCAGCAGTACTAGCGGAGTTCAGTTCTTC
TRBD1,TRBJ1-2,TRBV2,.,CASSRQGGYGYTF,TGTGCCAGCAGTCGACAGGGCGGCTATGGCTACACCTTC
TRBD1,TRBJ2-7,TRBV5-4,once,CASSPGQISYEQYF,TGTGCCAGCAGCCCGGGACAGATTTCCTACGAGCAGTACTTC
.,TRBJ1-1,TRBV4-1,.,CASSQGPGGTEAFF,TGCGCCAGCAGCCAGGGCCCCGGGGGAACTGAAGCTTTCTTT
.,TRBJ1-3,TRBV7-8,.,CASSLDRSGNTIYF,TGTGCCAGCAGCTTAGATCGCTCTGGAAACACCATATATTTT
.,TRBJ1-1,TRBV21-1,.,CASSPTRTGPMNTEAFF,TGTGCCAGCAGCCCTACCCGGACAGGGCCTATGAACACTGAAGCTTTCTTT
.,TRBJ1-5,TRBV7-9,.,CASSLATGSNQPQHF,TGTGCCAGCAGCTTAGCGACGGGTAGCAATCAGCCCCAGCATTTT
TRBD1,TRBJ2-7,TRBV6-5,.,CASSDRDSSYEQYF,TGTGCCAGCAGTGACCGGGACAGCTCCTACGAGCAGTACTTC
.,TRBJ2-3,TRBV19,.,CASSIAGGTDTQYF,TGTGCCAGTAGTATAGCGGGGGGCACAGATACGCAGTATTTT
TRBD1,TRBJ1-5,TRBV28,.,CASRPGQGAGNQPQHF,TGTGCCAGCAGGCCGGGACAGGGGGCAGGGAATCAGCCCCAGCATTTT
TRBD2,TRBJ2-3,TRBV11-2,.,CASSFGLAGTSTDTQYF,TGTGCCAGCAGCTTCGGACTAGCGGGAACTAGCACAGATACGCAGTATTTT
.,TRBJ2-3,TRBV5-1,once,CASSSGGTTISTDTQYF,TGCGCCAGCAGCTCGGGGGGCACAACCATAAGCACAGATACGCAGTATTTT
TRBD1,TRBJ2-3,TRBV7-9,.,CASSPGTVLRTDTQYF,TGTGCCAGCAGCCCCGGGACAGTACTTAGGACAGATACGCAGTATTTT
TRBD2,TRBJ2-3,TRBV7-3,.,CASSLGLAVTDTQYF,TGTGCCAGCAGCCTGGGACTAGCGGTCACAGATACGCAGTATTTT
.,TRBJ2-7,TRBV19,.,CASSIEAGAYEQYF,TGTGCCAGTAGTATAGAAGCCGGAGCCTACGAGCAGTACTTC
.,TRBJ1-1,TRBV4-1,.,CASSQDSGADTEAFF,TGCGCCAGCAGCCAAGATTCAGGGGCGGACACTGAAGCTTTCTTT
.,TRBJ2-2,TRBV27,.,CASSLSFRLADTGELFF,TGTGCCAGCAGTTTGAGTTTCCGGCTAGCCGACACCGGGGAGCTGTTTTTT
TRBD1,TRBJ2-7,TRBV28,.,CASSSTGSSYEQYF,TGTGCCAGCAGTTCGACAGGGAGCTCCTACGAGCAGTACTTC
.,TRBJ1-2,TRBV6-1,.,CASSMGANYGYTF,TGTGCCAGCAGCATGGGAGCTAACTATGGCTACACCTTC
TRBD2,TRBJ2-3,TRBV5-1,few,CASSSLSGGGADTQYF,TGCGCCAGCAGCTCCCTCAGCGGGGGCGGGGCAGATACGCAGTATTTT
.,TRBJ1-1,TRBV6-6,.,CASSTQTNTEAFF,TGTGCCAGCAGCACACAAACGAACACTGAAGCTTTCTTT
TRBD1,TRBJ1-2,TRBV4-3,.,CASSQEPQGYRYGYTF,TGCGCCAGCAGCCAAGAACCACAGGGGTATCGTTATGGCTACACCTTC
TRBD2,TRBJ2-5,TRBV4-1,.,CASSQFKRLAGEETQYF,TGCGCCAGCAGCCAATTTAAGAGACTAGCGGGAGAGGAGACCCAGTACTTC
.,TRBJ1-6,TRBV7-2,.,CASSREADSNSPLHF,TGTGCCAGCAGCAGAGAAGCGGACAGTAATTCACCCCTCCACTTT
.,TRBJ1-5,TRBV6-9,.,CASSDHLQGTPNQPQHF,TGTGCCAGCAGTGACCACCTTCAGGGTACCCCCAATCAGCCCCAGCATTTT
.,TRBJ1-1,TRBV19,once,CASSVRDSRNTEAFF,TGTGCCAGTAGTGTCCGGGACTCAAGGAACACTGAAGCTTTCTTT
.,TRBJ2-5,TRBV18,few,CASSLKSGRQETQYF,TGTGCCAGCTCACTAAAGTCAGGGCGCCAAGAGACCCAGTACTTC